A single sample gave rise to the 21 T cell receptor beta chains below, sequenced in a study of cytomegalovirus exposure and HLA in healthy donors. Clones were sequenced by immunoSEQ multiplex PCR, and TCRdb holds only the in-frame ones, with some missing. The sample includes around 74,000 clones, 70% to 90% of them seen just once. What was sequenced was PBMCs. These receptors were taken from a man younger than 45 in good health and CMV-seronegative.

The rearrangement uses TRBV18 and TRBJ2-5; 8 bases are shared with TRBD1. The CDR3 length is 14 residues. Germline-derived CDR1 and CDR2 are KGHSH and LQKENI. Trimming removed 1 base from V and 3 bases from J; junction bases left unmatched: 1. The CDR3: CASSPQDREETQYF. Written as DNA, the CDR3 is TGTGCCAGCTCACCACAGGACAGGGAAGAGACCCAGTACTTC.

The CDR3 protein is CASSLKSGGYNEQFF. In nucleotides, the CDR3 is TGCGCCAGCAGCTTAAAGAGCGGGGGTTACAATGAGCAGTTCTTC. This sequence joins TRBV5-1 and TRBJ2-1; 8 bases fit TRBD2. Germline lookup yields CDR1 SGHRS and CDR2 YFSETQ. This CDR3 has 15 residues. With V trimmed by 2 bases and J by 4 bases, 5 bases remained unmatched.

The chain links TRBV7-2 to TRBJ1-5; 8 nucleotides agree with TRBD1. The ends lost 5 bases at V and 0 bases at J; junction bases unmatched: 6. Germline CDR1 is SGHTA and CDR2 is FQGNSA. The CDR3 contains 16 residues. For the CDR3, the DNA is TGTGCCAGCAGCGCCGGACAGGGATATAGCAATCAGCCCCAGCATTTT. Protein sequence: CASSAGQGYSNQPQHF.

This sequence joins TRBV10-3 and TRBJ1-1; D gene uncertain. This CDR3 is built from 13 residues. V shed 6 bases and J shed 0 bases, with 8 bases lying between them. CDR1 is ENHRY and CDR2 is SYGVKD in the germline V gene. The CDR3 sequence is CAIRAGMNTEAFF. Here the CDR3 DNA reads TGTGCCATCAGGGCAGGCATGAACACTGAAGCTTTCTTT.

The V call is TRBV4-3, the J call TRBJ1-2; D not certain. V was trimmed by 0 bases and J by 2 bases, leaving 13 bases between them. The CDR3 contains 16 residues. The germline V gene encodes CDR1 LGHNA and CDR2 YSLEER. The CDR3 here is CASSQDSGMWNYGYTF. Written as DNA, the CDR3 is TGCGCCAGCAGCCAAGATTCGGGGATGTGGAACTATGGCTACACCTTC.

The chain has TRBV11-2 and TRBJ1-2; D unclear. The CDR3 has 14 amino acids. Trimming pared 5 bases from V and 0 bases from J, leaving 10 bases between. Germline lookup yields CDR1 SGHAT and CDR2 FQNNGV. CDR3 DNA: TGTGCCAGCAGCACCAGGACTACTAACTATGGCTACACCTTC. This sequence encodes CASSTRTTNYGYTF. The complete variable domain, with remaining parts taken from reference TRBV11-2 and TRBJ1-2, reads EAGVAQSPRYKIIEKRQSVAFWCNPISGHATLYWYQQILGQGPKLLIQFQNNGVVDDSQLPKDRFSAERLKGVDSTLKIQPAKLEDSAVYLCASSTRTTNYGYTFGSGTRLTVV.

This chain connects TRBV7-8 to TRBJ1-5; no clear D. Germline V lookup: CDR1 SGHVS, CDR2 FQNEAQ. This CDR3 has 15 residues. V was pared by 2 bases and J by 1 base, with 9 bases between. This chain's CDR3 is CASSLTRLSNQPQHF. The CDR3, as DNA: TGTGCCAGCAGCTTAACTCGTCTAAGCAATCAGCCCCAGCATTTT. The whole variable domain, remainder taken from reference TRBV7-8 and TRBJ1-5, is GAGVSQSPRYKVAKRGQDVALRCDPISGHVSLFWYQQALGQGPEFLTYFQNEAQLDKSGLPSDRFFAERPEGSVSTLKIQRTQQEDSAVYLCASSLTRLSNQPQHFGDGTRLSIL.

This clone was found once. This chain links TRBV5-4 with TRBJ1-2, with 7 positions matching TRBD1. The CDR3 contains 12 residues. Germline-derived CDR1 and CDR2 are SGHNT and YYREEE (reference sequence). Trimming took 8 bases from V and 7 from J; bases not matched to a gene: 8. The CDR3 protein is CARGQDGVGYTF. The CDR3 coding sequence is TGTGCCAGAGGACAGGATGGGGTTGGCTACACCTTC.

The chain employs TRBV5-6 and TRBJ1-2; TRBD1 matches 11 bases. V shed 0 bases and J 3 bases; nucleotides not matched to a gene: 4. CDR1 SGHDT and CDR2 YYEEEE come from the germline V gene. The length of the CDR3 is 16 residues. CDR3 nucleotide sequence: TGTGCCAGCAGCTTGGGGACAGGGGGCGCTGACTATGGCTACACCTTC. Translation: CASSLGTGGADYGYTF.

The chain recombines TRBV2 with TRBJ2-3; 7 nucleotides line up with TRBD1. The CDR3 consists of 14 residues. The germline V gene encodes CDR1 SNHLY and CDR2 FYNNEI. The trim removed 6 bases at V and 1 base at J, leaving 4 bases unmatched. The CDR3 coding sequence is TGTGCCAGCAGGACCGGGACAGGCACAGATACGCAGTATTTT. This sequence encodes CASRTGTGTDTQYF.

The chain has TRBV9 and TRBJ2-2, with 8 positions matching TRBD1. The CDR3 length is 14 residues. Germline values: CDR1 SGDLS, CDR2 YYNGEE. V shed 0 bases, J shed 6 bases, and the junction held 1 base outside the gene matches. CDR3 sequence (DNA): TGTGCCAGCAGCGTAGTGGACAGGGCCGGGGAGCTGTTTTTT. As protein: CASSVVDRAGELFF.

This chain links TRBV5-1 with TRBJ2-5; TRBD1 is a possible D gene (5 bases). Trimming took off 2 bases at V and 4 bases at J, with 12 bases between the two ends. CDR3 size: 14 residues. The germline V gene has CDR1 SGHRS and CDR2 YFSETQ. CDR3 residues: CASSLSRVGETQYF. The CDR3 DNA sequence: TGCGCCAGCAGCTTAAGCAGGGTCGGAGAGACCCAGTACTTC. The whole variable domain, remainder taken from reference TRBV5-1 and TRBJ2-5, is KAGVTQTPRYLIKTRGQQVTLSCSPISGHRSVSWYQQTPGQGLQFLFEYFSETQRNKGNFPGRFSGRQFSNSRSEMNVSTLELGDSALYLCASSLSRVGETQYFGPGTRLLVL.

The chain joins TRBV11-2 to TRBJ2-1, with D perhaps TRBD2 (5 bases). In germline, CDR1 is SGHAT, CDR2 FQNNGV. V was shortened by 0 bases and J by 0 bases, with 12 bases between the two germline ends. This CDR3 spans 17 amino acids. Written as DNA, the CDR3 is TGTGCCAGCAGCTTAGATAATAGGAGGAGCTCCTACAATGAGCAGTTCTTC. The encoded protein is CASSLDNRRSSYNEQFF.

This clone has a single count. This chain links TRBV28 with TRBJ1-1; D possibly corresponds to TRBD1 (6 bases). The CDR3 has 13 amino acids. Between the trimmed V and J ends, which lost 5 bases and 6 bases, there was a span of 13 bases. The V gene's germline CDR1 is MDHEN and CDR2 SYDVKM. The DNA for the CDR3 is TGTGCCAGCAGTCGACAGGTGACTGCTGAAGCTTTCTTT. Protein sequence: CASSRQVTAEAFF.

This sequence joins TRBV4-1 and TRBJ2-3; 8 bases align to TRBD2. Germline CDR1 MGHRA, CDR2 YSYEKL. The CDR3 is made up of 16 amino acids. Trimming at V came to 2 bases and at J to 2 bases, leaving 6 bases not matched to a gene. In DNA, the CDR3 is TGCGCCAGCAGCCAATCGCCCGGGGGGGACACAGATACGCAGTATTTT. This gives the protein CASSQSPGGDTDTQYF.

The rearrangement joins TRBV30 to TRBJ2-4; D perhaps matches TRBD2 (5 bases). CDR1 GTSNPN and CDR2 SVGIG come from the germline V gene (reference sequence). This CDR3 is built from 16 residues. Between the trimmed V and J ends, which lost 2 bases and 0 bases, there was a span of 14 bases. CDR3 loop: CAWSPQRRLAKNIQYF. CDR3 coding DNA: TGTGCCTGGAGTCCGCAGCGGAGGCTAGCCAAAAACATTCAGTACTTC.

Of note for this clone: One junction end does not reproduce the germline sequence, and a read error may be involved. The chain recombines TRBV18 with TRBJ1-1, with TRBD1 matching over 7 bases. This CDR3 has 15 residues. Germline V lookup: CDR1 KGHSH, CDR2 LQKENI. In DNA form, the CDR3 reads TGTGCCAGCTCAACCCTCCCCGGCGGGACAGCGTTCTTCCGATTT. This sequence encodes CASSTLPGGTAFFRF.

V gene TRBV9 combines with J gene TRBJ1-2; 12 bases map to TRBD1. CDR3 size: 15 residues. CDR1 and CDR2 from the germline V gene are SGDLS and YYNGEE. J lost 8 bases, V lost 4 bases, and 9 bases had no gene match. CDR3 sequence (DNA): TGTGCCAGCAGCTTGACGGGACAGGGGGCGGGAGGCTACACCTTC. The encoded protein is CASSLTGQGAGGYTF.

The rearrangement joins TRBV25-1 to TRBJ1-1; TRBD1 is a possible D gene (6 bases). The CDR3 runs to 15 residues. Per germline, CDR1 MGHDK and CDR2 SYGVNS. V lost 3 bases, J lost 2 bases, and 13 bases lay in between. This CDR3 is CASSDFAGTNTEAFF. The CDR3 bases are TGTGCCAGCAGTGATTTTGCAGGGACAAACACTGAAGCTTTCTTT.

The table lists this clone with a count of one. The genes are TRBV7-2 and TRBJ1-3, with no clear D. CDR1 and CDR2 from the germline V gene are SGHTA and FQGNSA. The CDR3 extends over 12 amino acids. V gave up 5 bases and J gave up 4 bases, with 6 bases separating them. The CDR3 here is CASSREGNTIYF. CDR3 nucleotides: TGTGCCAGCAGCAGGGAGGGAAACACCATATATTTT.

This sequence joins TRBV2 and TRBJ1-1; no definite D call. The CDR3 length is 13 residues. V was cut by 4 bases and J by 1 base, with 7 bases left in between. Germline loops: CDR1 SNHLY, CDR2 FYNNEI. Here the CDR3 reads CASSVYSNTEAFF. The CDR3 DNA is TGTGCCAGCAGTGTTTATTCGAACACTGAAGCTTTCTTT.